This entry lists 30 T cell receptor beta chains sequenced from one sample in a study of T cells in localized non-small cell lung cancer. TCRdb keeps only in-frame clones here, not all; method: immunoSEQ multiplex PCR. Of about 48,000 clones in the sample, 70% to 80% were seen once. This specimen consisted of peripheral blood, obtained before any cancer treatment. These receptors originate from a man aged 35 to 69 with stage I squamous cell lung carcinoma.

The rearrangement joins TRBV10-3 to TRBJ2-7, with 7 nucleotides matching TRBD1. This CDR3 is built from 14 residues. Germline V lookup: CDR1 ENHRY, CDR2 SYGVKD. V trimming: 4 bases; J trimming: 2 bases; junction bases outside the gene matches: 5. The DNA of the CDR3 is TGTGCCATCAGTGGGTCGGACAGGACCTACGAGCAGTACTTC. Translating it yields CAISGSDRTYEQYF.

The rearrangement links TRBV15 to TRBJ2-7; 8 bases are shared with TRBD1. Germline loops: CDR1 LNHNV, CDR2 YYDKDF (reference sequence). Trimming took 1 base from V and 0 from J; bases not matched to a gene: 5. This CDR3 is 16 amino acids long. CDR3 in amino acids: CATSRGLGTGSYEQYF. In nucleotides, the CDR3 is TGTGCCACCAGCAGAGGCTTGGGGACAGGCTCCTACGAGCAGTACTTC. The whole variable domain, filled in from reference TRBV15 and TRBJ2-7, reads DAMVIQNPRYQVTQFGKPVTLSCSQTLNHNVMYWYQQKSSQAPKLLFHYYDKDFNNEADTPDNFQSRRPNTSFCFLDIRSPGLGDTAMYLCATSRGLGTGSYEQYFGPGTRLTVT.

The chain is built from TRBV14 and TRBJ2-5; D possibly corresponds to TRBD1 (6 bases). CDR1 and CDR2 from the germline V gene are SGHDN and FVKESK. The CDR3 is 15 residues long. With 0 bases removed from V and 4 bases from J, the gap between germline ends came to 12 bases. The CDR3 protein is CASSQEGRGGETQYF. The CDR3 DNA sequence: TGTGCCAGCAGCCAAGAGGGGAGAGGGGGAGAGACCCAGTACTTC.

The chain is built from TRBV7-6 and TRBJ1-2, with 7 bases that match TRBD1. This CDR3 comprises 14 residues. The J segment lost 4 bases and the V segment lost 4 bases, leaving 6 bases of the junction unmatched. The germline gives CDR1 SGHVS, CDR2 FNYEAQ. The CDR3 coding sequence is TGTGCCAGCAGCTCCCCCAGGGGGAGCTATGGCTACACCTTC. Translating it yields CASSSPRGSYGYTF.

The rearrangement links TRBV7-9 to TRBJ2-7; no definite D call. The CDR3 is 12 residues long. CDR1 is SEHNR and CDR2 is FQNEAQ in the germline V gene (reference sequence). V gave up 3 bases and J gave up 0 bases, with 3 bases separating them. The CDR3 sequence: CASSLYSYEQYF. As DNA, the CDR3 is TGTGCCAGCAGCTTGTACTCCTACGAGCAGTACTTC.

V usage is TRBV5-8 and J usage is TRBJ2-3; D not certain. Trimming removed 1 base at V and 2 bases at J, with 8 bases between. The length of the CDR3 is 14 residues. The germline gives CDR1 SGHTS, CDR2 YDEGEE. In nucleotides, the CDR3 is TGTGCCAGCAGCTTGATATATGACACAGATACGCAGTATTTT. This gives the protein CASSLIYDTDTQYF. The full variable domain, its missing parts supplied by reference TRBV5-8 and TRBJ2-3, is EAGVTQSPTHLIKTRGQQATLRCSPISGHTSVYWYQQALGLGLQFLLWYDEGEERNRGNFPPRFSGRQFPNYSSELNVNALELEDSALYLCASSLIYDTDTQYFGPGTRLTVL.

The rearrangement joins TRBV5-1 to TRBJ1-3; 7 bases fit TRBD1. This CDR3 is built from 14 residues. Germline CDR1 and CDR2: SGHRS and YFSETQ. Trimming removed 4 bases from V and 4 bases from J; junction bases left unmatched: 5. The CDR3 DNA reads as TGCGCCAGCAGCGTAACAGGGGTCGGAAACACCATATATTTT. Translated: CASSVTGVGNTIYF.

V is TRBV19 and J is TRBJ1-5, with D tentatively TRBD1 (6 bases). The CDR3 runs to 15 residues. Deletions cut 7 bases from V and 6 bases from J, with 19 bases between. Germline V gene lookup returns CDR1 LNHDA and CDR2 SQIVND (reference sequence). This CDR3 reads CASNSQGSGGQPQHF. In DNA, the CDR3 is TGTGCCAGTAACTCACAGGGCTCCGGGGGTCAGCCCCAGCATTTT.

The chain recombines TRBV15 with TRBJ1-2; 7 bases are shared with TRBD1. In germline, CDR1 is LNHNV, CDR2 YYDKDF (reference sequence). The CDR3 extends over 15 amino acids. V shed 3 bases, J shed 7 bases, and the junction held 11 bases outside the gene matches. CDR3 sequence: CATSSTGAAMGGYTF. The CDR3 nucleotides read TGTGCCACCAGCAGCACAGGGGCCGCTATGGGTGGCTACACCTTC.

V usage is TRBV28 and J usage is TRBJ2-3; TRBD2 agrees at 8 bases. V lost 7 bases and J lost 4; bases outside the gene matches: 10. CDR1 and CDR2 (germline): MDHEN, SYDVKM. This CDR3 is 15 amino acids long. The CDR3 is CASIQRGGYPDTQYF. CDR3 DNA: TGTGCCAGCATCCAACGCGGGGGGTACCCAGATACGCAGTATTTT. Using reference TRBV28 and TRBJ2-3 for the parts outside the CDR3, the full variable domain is DVKVTQSSRYLVKRTGEKVFLECVQDMDHENMFWYRQDPGLGLRLIYFSYDVKMKEKGDIPEGYSVSREKKERFSLILESASTNQTSMYLCASIQRGGYPDTQYFGPGTRLTVL.

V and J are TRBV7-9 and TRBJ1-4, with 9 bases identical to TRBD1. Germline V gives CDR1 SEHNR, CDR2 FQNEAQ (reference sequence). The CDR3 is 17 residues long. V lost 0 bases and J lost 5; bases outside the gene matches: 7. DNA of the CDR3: TGTGCCAGCAGCTTAGCCCGCGGACAGGGGCTGAATGAAAAACTGTTTTTT. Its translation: CASSLARGQGLNEKLFF.

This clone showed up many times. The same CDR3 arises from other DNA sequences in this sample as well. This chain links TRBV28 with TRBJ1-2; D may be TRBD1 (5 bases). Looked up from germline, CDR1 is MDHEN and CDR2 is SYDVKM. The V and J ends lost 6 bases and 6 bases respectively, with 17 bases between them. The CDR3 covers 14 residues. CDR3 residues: CASSRGQGRDGYTF. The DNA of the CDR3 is TGTGCCAGCAGCCGCGGGCAGGGCAGGGATGGCTACACCTTC.

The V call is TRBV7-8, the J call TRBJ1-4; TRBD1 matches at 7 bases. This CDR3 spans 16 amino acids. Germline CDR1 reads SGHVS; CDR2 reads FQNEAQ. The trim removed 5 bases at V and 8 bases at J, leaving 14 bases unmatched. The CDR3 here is CASSPRGGARREKLFF. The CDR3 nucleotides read TGTGCCAGCAGCCCCAGGGGGGGGGCGCGTCGAGAAAAACTGTTTTTT.

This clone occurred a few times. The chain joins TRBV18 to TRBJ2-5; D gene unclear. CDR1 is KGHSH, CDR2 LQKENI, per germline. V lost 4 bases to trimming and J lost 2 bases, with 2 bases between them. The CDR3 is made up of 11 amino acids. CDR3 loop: CASSQQETQYF. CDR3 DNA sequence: TGTGCCAGCTCACAGCAAGAGACCCAGTACTTC.

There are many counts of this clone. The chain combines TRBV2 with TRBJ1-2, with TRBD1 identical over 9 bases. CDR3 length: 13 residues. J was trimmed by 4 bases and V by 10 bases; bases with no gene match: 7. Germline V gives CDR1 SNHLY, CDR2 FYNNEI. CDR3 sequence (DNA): TGTGCCAACGCGGGACAGGGAATCTATGGCTACACCTTC. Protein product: CANAGQGIYGYTF.

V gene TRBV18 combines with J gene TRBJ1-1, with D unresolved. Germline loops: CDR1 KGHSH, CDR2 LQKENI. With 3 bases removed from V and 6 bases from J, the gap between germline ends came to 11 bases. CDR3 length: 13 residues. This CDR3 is CASSPTQDAEAFF. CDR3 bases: TGTGCCAGCTCACCGACTCAAGATGCTGAAGCTTTCTTT.

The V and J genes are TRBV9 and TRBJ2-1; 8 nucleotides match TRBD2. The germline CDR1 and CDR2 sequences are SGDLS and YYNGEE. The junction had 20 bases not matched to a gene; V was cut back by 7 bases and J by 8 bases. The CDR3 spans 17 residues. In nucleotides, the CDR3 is TGTGCCAGCGGACCGGGGGGGACAAGTTTTTTGGGCGATGAGCAGTTCTTC. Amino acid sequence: CASGPGGTSFLGDEQFF.

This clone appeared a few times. The CDR3 coding sequence is TGCGCCAGCAGCCAGGTCGGTCGAGGGCAGCCCCAGCATTTT. It codes for CASSQVGRGQPQHF. This chain links TRBV4-1 with TRBJ1-5; no clear D. CDR3 length equals 14 residues. V lost 3 bases to trimming and J lost 7 bases, with 13 bases between them. Germline CDR1 MGHRA, CDR2 YSYEKL.

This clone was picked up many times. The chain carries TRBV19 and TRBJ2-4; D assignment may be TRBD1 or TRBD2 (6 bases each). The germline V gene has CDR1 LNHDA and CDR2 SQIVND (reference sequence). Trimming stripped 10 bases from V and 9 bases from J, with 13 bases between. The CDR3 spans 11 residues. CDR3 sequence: CAIGGPSIQYF. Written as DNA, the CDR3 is TGTGCCATCGGGGGCCCAAGCATTCAGTACTTC.

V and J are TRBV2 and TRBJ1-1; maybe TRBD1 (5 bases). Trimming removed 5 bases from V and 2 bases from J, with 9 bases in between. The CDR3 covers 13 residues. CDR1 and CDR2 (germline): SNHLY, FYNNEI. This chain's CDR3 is CASSQGRNTEAFF. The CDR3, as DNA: TGTGCCAGCAGTCAGGGACGAAACACTGAAGCTTTCTTT.

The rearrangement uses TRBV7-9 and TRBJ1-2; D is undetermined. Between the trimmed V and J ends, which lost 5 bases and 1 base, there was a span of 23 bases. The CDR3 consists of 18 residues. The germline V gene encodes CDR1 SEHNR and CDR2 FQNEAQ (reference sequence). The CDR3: CASSKLTASEYHNYGYTF. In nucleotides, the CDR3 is TGTGCCAGCAGCAAACTCACGGCCTCCGAATATCATAACTATGGCTACACCTTC. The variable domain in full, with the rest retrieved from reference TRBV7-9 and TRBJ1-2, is DTGVSQNPRHKITKRGQNVTFRCDPISEHNRLYWYRQTLGQGPEFLTYFQNEAQLEKSRLLSDRFSAERPKGSFSTLEIQRTEQGDSAMYLCASSKLTASEYHNYGYTFGSGTRLTVV.

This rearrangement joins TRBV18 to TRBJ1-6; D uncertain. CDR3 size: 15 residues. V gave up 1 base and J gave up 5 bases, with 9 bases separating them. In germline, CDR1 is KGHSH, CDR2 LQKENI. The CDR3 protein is CASSPRAADNSPLHF. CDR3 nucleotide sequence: TGTGCCAGCTCACCACGAGCCGCCGATAATTCACCCCTCCACTTT.

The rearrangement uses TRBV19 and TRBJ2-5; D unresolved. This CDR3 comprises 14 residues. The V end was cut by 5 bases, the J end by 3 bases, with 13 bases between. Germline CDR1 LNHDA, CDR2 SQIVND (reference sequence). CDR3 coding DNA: TGTGCCAGTAGTGTAATTCTCAGCGAAGAGACCCAGTACTTC. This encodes CASSVILSEETQYF.

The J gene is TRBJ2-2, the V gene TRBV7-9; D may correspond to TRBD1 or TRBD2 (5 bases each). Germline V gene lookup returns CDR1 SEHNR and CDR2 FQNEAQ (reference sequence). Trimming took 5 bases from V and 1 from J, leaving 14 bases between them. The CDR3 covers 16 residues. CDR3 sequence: CASSPAPGQNTGELFF. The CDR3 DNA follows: TGTGCCAGCAGCCCCGCCCCGGGGCAGAACACCGGGGAGCTGTTTTTT.

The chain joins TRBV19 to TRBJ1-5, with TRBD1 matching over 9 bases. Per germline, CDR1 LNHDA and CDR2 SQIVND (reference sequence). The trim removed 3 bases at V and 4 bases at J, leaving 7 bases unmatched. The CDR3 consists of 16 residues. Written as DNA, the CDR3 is TGTGCCAGTAGTATGTCGGACAGGGGAAAGAATCAGCCCCAGCATTTT. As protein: CASSMSDRGKNQPQHF.

The CDR3: CASSVQGAGTEAFF. DNA of the CDR3: TGTGCCAGCAGCGTACAGGGGGCTGGCACTGAAGCTTTCTTT. V and J are TRBV9 and TRBJ1-1; TRBD1 aligns across 8 bases. J lost 4 bases, V lost 1 base, and 3 bases had no gene match. The CDR3 is 14 residues long. Germline CDR1 is SGDLS and CDR2 is YYNGEE.

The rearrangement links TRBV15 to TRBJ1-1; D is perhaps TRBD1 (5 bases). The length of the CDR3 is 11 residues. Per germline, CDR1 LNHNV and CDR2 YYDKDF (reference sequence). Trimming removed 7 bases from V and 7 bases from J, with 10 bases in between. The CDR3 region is CATTFDSEAFF. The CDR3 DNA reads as TGTGCCACCACCTTTGACAGTGAAGCTTTCTTT.

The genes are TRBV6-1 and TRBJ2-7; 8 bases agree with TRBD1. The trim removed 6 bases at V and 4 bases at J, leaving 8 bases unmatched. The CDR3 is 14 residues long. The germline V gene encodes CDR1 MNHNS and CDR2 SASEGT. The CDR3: CASRTGVNKYEQYF. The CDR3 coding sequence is TGTGCCAGCAGGACAGGGGTTAATAAGTACGAGCAGTACTTC.

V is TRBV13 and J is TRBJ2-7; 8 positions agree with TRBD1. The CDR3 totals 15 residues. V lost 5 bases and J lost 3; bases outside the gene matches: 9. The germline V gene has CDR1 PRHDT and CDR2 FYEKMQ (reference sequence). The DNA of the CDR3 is TGTGCCAGCAGCGCATCCGGGACAGGTTTCTACGAGCAGTACTTC. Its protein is CASSASGTGFYEQYF.

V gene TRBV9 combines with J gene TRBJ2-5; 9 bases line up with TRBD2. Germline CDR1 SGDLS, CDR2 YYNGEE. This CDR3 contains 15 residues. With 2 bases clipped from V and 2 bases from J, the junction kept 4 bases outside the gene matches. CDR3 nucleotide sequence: TGTGCCAGCAGCGTTAGCGGGGGAAGGCAAGAGACCCAGTACTTC. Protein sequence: CASSVSGGRQETQYF.